Included here is one T cell receptor (beta chain) sequence, with context. The antigen remains undetermined. Regions amplified from RNA transcripts were the TCR beta CDR3 regions. The study used the HTBI primer set for a first-round RT-PCR of the TCR CDR3. TCRdb redid the calling of the multiplex PCR reads with MiXCR, one entry per CDR3 protein. The sample lists a few hundred thousand distinct CDR3 sequences, approximately 12% occurring once. The sample is drawn from a study of T cells in Graves' hyperthyroidism and ophthalmopathy. Findings and limits, study-wide: Patients with ophthalmopathy were separated from those with stable hyperthyroidism by a 13 V-J model.

J was trimmed by 4 bases and V by 5 bases; bases with no gene match: 11. Germline assignment: CDR1 MNHNS and CDR2 SASEGT. This CDR3 is 16 amino acids long. Patients aged 18 to 65 with hyperthyroidism were newly diagnosed, with duration under 2 months. Uncontrolled infections, other autoimmune diseases, pregnancy or lactation led to exclusion of patients. Based on clinical symptoms, serum thyroxine and TRAb, thyroid ultrasound and orbital computed tomography, diagnoses were reached. The specimen sequenced was blood. The chain is built from TRBV6-1 and TRBJ1-2; 9 bases are shared with TRBD1. This receptor was taken from a man aged 25 to 40 with Graves' hyperthyroidism that later progressed to Graves' ophthalmopathy. CDR3 residues: CASSQRTGALLYGYTF. The CDR3 DNA is TGTGCCAGCAGTCAGCGGACAGGGGCCCTTCTCTATGGCTACACCTTC.